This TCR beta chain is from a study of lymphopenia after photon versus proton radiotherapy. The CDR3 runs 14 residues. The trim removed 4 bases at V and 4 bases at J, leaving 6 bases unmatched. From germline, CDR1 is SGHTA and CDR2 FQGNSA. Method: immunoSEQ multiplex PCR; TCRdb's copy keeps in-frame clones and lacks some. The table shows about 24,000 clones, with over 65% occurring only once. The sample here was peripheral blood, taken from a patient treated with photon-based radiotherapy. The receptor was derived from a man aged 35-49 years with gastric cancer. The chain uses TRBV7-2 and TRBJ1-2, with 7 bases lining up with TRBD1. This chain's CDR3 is CASSSSGGLYGYTF. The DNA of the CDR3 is TGTGCCAGCAGCTCCTCAGGGGGACTCTATGGCTACACCTTC.